What follows are 22 T cell receptor beta chains derived from one specimen sequenced in a study of shared clonotypes between healthy human individuals. The assay was immunoSEQ multiplex PCR, and TCRdb's table has in-frame clones only and misses some. In the table there are some 2.1 million clones, 85% to 95% of which are singletons. The sample was naive CD4+ T cells sorted from blood. Subset denoted: CD45RA+ positively selected. The receptors derive from a man younger than 30 in good health.

A note on this clone: At the DNA level, this CDR3 is encoded by other sequences in the same sample as well. The J gene is TRBJ1-5, the V gene TRBV7-2; D is uncertain. V was cut by 1 base and J by 3 bases, with 7 bases left in between. The CDR3 has 14 residues. Germline V gives CDR1 SGHTA, CDR2 FQGNSA. CDR3 sequence: CASSLGGFNQPQHF. The CDR3 bases are TGTGCCAGCAGCTTAGGGGGTTTCAATCAGCCCCAGCATTTT.

Written as DNA, the CDR3 is TGTGCCAGCAGCCAGGTTGGCCTGTCGGGACTAGCGGGAGTGGGTAGTATGTACGAGCAGTACTTC. Its translation: CASSQVGLSGLAGVGSMYEQYF. The rearrangement uses TRBV27 and TRBJ2-7; 14 bases agree with TRBD2. CDR3 length: 22 residues. V lost 6 bases, J lost 4 bases, and 26 bases stayed unmatched. Germline lookup yields CDR1 MNHEY and CDR2 SMNVEV (reference sequence).

Of note for this clone: Other DNA sequences in this specimen translate into the identical CDR3. V gene TRBV5-1 combines with J gene TRBJ2-3; 8 bases line up with TRBD1. Germline CDR1 and CDR2: SGHRS and YFSETQ. The CDR3 is made up of 15 amino acids. V trimming: 0 bases; J trimming: 4 bases; junction bases outside the gene matches: 4. In DNA form, the CDR3 reads TGCGCCAGCAGCTTGGGGCAGGGGGCATCAGATACGCAGTATTTT. Translated, it gives CASSLGQGASDTQYF.

The rearrangement links TRBV9 to TRBJ2-3; no definite D call. There are 13 residues in the CDR3. Trimming took off 0 bases at V and 5 bases at J, with 7 bases between the two ends. Per germline, CDR1 SGDLS and CDR2 YYNGEE. CDR3 residues: CASSVVLGDTQYF. In DNA, the CDR3 is TGTGCCAGCAGCGTAGTCTTAGGAGATACGCAGTATTTT.

The CDR3 nucleotides are TGTGCCAGCGGTTTACAGAACACCGGGGAGCTGTTTTTT. It translates to CASGLQNTGELFF. The chain combines TRBV2 with TRBJ2-2, with D unclear. CDR1 SNHLY and CDR2 FYNNEI come from the germline V gene. V lost 8 bases and J 1 base, leaving 8 bases between the germline ends. The CDR3 has 13 residues.

This rearrangement joins TRBV9 to TRBJ2-7; tentatively, D is TRBD2 (5 bases). There are 13 residues in the CDR3. Germline-derived CDR1 and CDR2 are SGDLS and YYNGEE. Deletions cut 0 bases from V and 7 bases from J, with 11 bases between. Here the CDR3 DNA reads TGTGCCAGCAGCGTAGACGAGGGAAGGGAGCAGTACTTC. This codes for CASSVDEGREQYF.

This rearrangement joins TRBV19 to TRBJ1-2, with 8 bases that match TRBD1. Germline lookup yields CDR1 LNHDA and CDR2 SQIVND (reference sequence). V was clipped by 5 bases and J by 8 bases; unmatched bases: 7. CDR3 length: 13 residues. The chain's CDR3 is CASSPTGGGGYTF. DNA of the CDR3: TGTGCCAGTAGTCCTACAGGGGGAGGGGGCTACACCTTC.

The chain couples TRBV10-3 to TRBJ1-2, with 8 bases that match TRBD1. The CDR3 contains 14 residues. Germline CDR1 is ENHRY and CDR2 is SYGVKD. The J segment lost 7 bases and the V segment lost 2 bases, leaving 6 bases of the junction unmatched. CDR3: CAISEVGTGSGYTF. The CDR3 DNA sequence: TGTGCCATCAGTGAGGTTGGGACAGGAAGTGGCTACACCTTC.

For this clone: Other DNA sequences within the sample encode an identical CDR3. This sequence joins TRBV5-1 and TRBJ2-3; no firm D call. CDR3 length: 13 residues. In germline, CDR1 is SGHRS, CDR2 YFSETQ. Trimming cost V 0 bases and J 6 bases, with 8 bases left between them. In DNA form, the CDR3 reads TGCGCCAGCAGCTTGGCCCCTTCGGATACGCAGTATTTT. Encoded protein: CASSLAPSDTQYF.

The J gene is TRBJ1-2, the V gene TRBV2; D is undetermined. Germline V CDR1 and CDR2: SNHLY, FYNNEI. This CDR3 has 14 residues. The V end lost 1 base, the J end lost 7 bases, and 13 bases lay between the germline ends. CDR3 amino acids: CASSEGVAPGGYTF. DNA for the CDR3: TGTGCCAGCAGTGAAGGGGTGGCGCCCGGTGGCTACACCTTC.

The rearrangement joins TRBV10-3 to TRBJ1-6, with a weak D call TRBD1 (6 bases). Germline loops: CDR1 ENHRY, CDR2 SYGVKD. The V end was cut by 0 bases, the J end by 4 bases, with 13 bases between. The CDR3 is made up of 17 amino acids. The CDR3 reads CAISESTGQLYNSPLHF. The CDR3 DNA reads as TGTGCCATCAGTGAGTCGACAGGACAGCTTTATAATTCACCCCTCCACTTT.

This chain links TRBV5-1 with TRBJ2-7, with 9 positions matching TRBD1. Germline CDR1 is SGHRS and CDR2 is YFSETQ. There are 15 residues in the CDR3. Trimming cost V 6 bases and J 2 bases; bases outside gene matches: 9. The CDR3 nucleotides read TGCGCCAGCAAGATTACCGGGACAGGGCCCTACGAGCAGTACTTC. Its translation: CASKITGTGPYEQYF.

Comment on this clone: The sample carries other DNA sequences with the same CDR3. The chain has TRBV5-1 and TRBJ1-5; no reliable D call. The germline V and J ends were trimmed by 2 bases and 0 bases, with 9 bases remaining between them. The CDR3 runs to 15 residues. Per germline, CDR1 SGHRS and CDR2 YFSETQ. The DNA for the CDR3 is TGCGCCAGCAGCTTCGACGGTAATAGCAATCAGCCCCAGCATTTT. Protein product: CASSFDGNSNQPQHF. The whole variable domain, filled in from reference TRBV5-1 and TRBJ1-5, reads KAGVTQTPRYLIKTRGQQVTLSCSPISGHRSVSWYQQTPGQGLQFLFEYFSETQRNKGNFPGRFSGRQFSNSRSEMNVSTLELGDSALYLCASSFDGNSNQPQHFGDGTRLSIL.

As concerns this clone: Other DNA sequences in the sample encode the same CDR3. This chain links TRBV30 with TRBJ1-6; no firm D call. Per germline, CDR1 GTSNPN and CDR2 SVGIG (reference sequence). CDR3 size: 13 residues. V was shortened by 3 bases and J by 7 bases, with 10 bases between the two germline ends. CDR3 residues: CAWSPQGNSPLHF. CDR3 in DNA: TGTGCCTGGAGCCCCCAAGGGAATTCACCCCTCCACTTT. Filled out from reference TRBV30 and TRBJ1-6, the complete variable domain reads SQTIHQWPATLVQPVGSPLSLECTVEGTSNPNLYWYRQAAGRGLQLLFYSVGIGQISSEVPQNLSASRPQDRQFILSSKKLLLSDSGFYLCAWSPQGNSPLHFGNGTRLTVT.

The chain employs TRBV11-2 and TRBJ2-2; the D gene is possibly TRBD1 (5 bases). V lost 2 bases and J lost 4, with 8 bases in between. The length of the CDR3 is 14 residues. The germline gives CDR1 SGHAT, CDR2 FQNNGV. CDR3 sequence (DNA): TGTGCCAGCAGCTTACTCAGGGCCACCGGGGAGCTGTTTTTT. Translated, it gives CASSLLRATGELFF. Using reference TRBV11-2 and TRBJ2-2 for the parts outside the CDR3, the full variable domain is EAGVAQSPRYKIIEKRQSVAFWCNPISGHATLYWYQQILGQGPKLLIQFQNNGVVDDSQLPKDRFSAERLKGVDSTLKIQPAKLEDSAVYLCASSLLRATGELFFGEGSRLTVL.

The chain is built from TRBV5-1 and TRBJ2-7; 10 bases line up with TRBD1. J lost 8 bases, V lost 5 bases, and 13 bases had no gene match. The CDR3 is 15 amino acids. In germline, CDR1 is SGHRS, CDR2 YFSETQ. CDR3 residues: CASSTAGTGEGQQYF. The CDR3 nucleotides read TGCGCCAGCAGTACTGCCGGGACAGGGGAAGGTCAGCAGTACTTC.

This rearrangement joins TRBV2 to TRBJ2-5, with 8 bases that match TRBD2. From germline, CDR1 is SNHLY and CDR2 FYNNEI. CDR3 length equals 14 residues. V trimming: 8 bases; J trimming: 5 bases; junction bases outside the gene matches: 10. The DNA for the CDR3 is TGTGCCAGCCACAGAAGCGGGAGAGGGGAGACCCAGTACTTC. Protein sequence: CASHRSGRGETQYF. The entire variable domain, with the rest obtained from reference TRBV2 and TRBJ2-5, is as follows: EPEVTQTPSHQVTQMGQEVILRCVPISNHLYFYWYRQILGQKVEFLVSFYNNEISEKSEIFDDQFSVERPDGSNFTLKIRSTKLEDSAMYFCASHRSGRGETQYFGPGTRLLVL.

V gene TRBV2 combines with J gene TRBJ2-2, with 9 bases identical to TRBD2. V trimming: 8 bases; J trimming: 4 bases; junction bases outside the gene matches: 8. The CDR3 is 15 amino acids. Germline loops: CDR1 SNHLY, CDR2 FYNNEI. The CDR3 coding sequence is TGTGCCAGCTGGAGCGGGGGGCCCACCACCGGGGAGCTGTTTTTT. It translates to CASWSGGPTTGELFF.

The rearrangement links TRBV5-6 to TRBJ1-6; tentative D call: TRBD1 (6 bases). Trimming removed 5 bases from V and 5 bases from J, with 8 bases in between. This CDR3 comprises 13 residues. Germline V CDR1 and CDR2: SGHDT, YYEEEE. CDR3 protein: CASRRTDNSPLHF. In nucleotides, the CDR3 is TGTGCCAGCAGACGGACAGATAATTCACCCCTCCACTTT.

J is TRBJ2-3 and V is TRBV19; 8 bases are a match to TRBD1. Germline CDR1 LNHDA, CDR2 SQIVND (reference sequence). This CDR3 contains 16 residues. J gave up 2 bases and V 7 bases, and 11 bases lay outside the gene matches. DNA for the CDR3: TGTGCCAGTACCTCTCTGGGGACAGGTCTCACAGATACGCAGTATTTT. This gives the protein CASTSLGTGLTDTQYF.

This chain joins TRBV12-5 and TRBJ1-1; D is perhaps TRBD1 (6 bases). The V gene lost 2 bases and the J gene lost 3 bases, with 10 bases spanning the gap. Germline loops: CDR1 LGHNT, CDR2 FRNRAP. The CDR3 is made up of 14 amino acids. Here the CDR3 reads CASGLTGRDTEAFF. Here the CDR3 DNA reads TGTGCTAGTGGTTTGACAGGGCGGGACACTGAAGCTTTCTTT.

V and J are TRBV5-1 and TRBJ1-3, with D tentatively TRBD1 (6 bases). This CDR3 is 14 amino acids long. Trimming cost V 0 bases and J 4 bases, with 8 bases left between them. The germline V gene has CDR1 SGHRS and CDR2 YFSETQ. This chain's CDR3 is CASSLATGGNTIYF. In DNA form, the CDR3 reads TGCGCCAGCAGCTTGGCTACAGGGGGAAACACCATATATTTT.